The 12 T cell receptor beta chains presented below share a single source sample, sequenced in a study of shared clonotypes between healthy human individuals (TCRdb year 2020). Libraries were built with the immunoSEQ multiplex PCR assay. TCRdb took over this immuneACCESS table, retaining in-frame rearrangements with V and J assigned. Such tables are incomplete; in checked studies, under half of the missing clones stem from an unresolved V gene, and the remainder is unexplained. Here the sample has under 2,500,000 clones; roughly 95% occur a single time. In total, the top ten clones hold about 0.13% of the sample. Sequencing was done on a sample of naive CD4+ T cells sorted from blood. This sample's cell subset or site label indicates: CD45RA+ positively selected. The receptor set was obtained from a man younger than 30 in good health.

V and J are TRBV6-5 and TRBJ1-6; 7 nucleotides agree with TRBD1. Germline CDR1 reads MNHEY; CDR2 reads SVGAGI. The CDR3 totals 15 residues. Trimming took 5 bases from V and 0 from J; bases not matched to a gene: 1. The CDR3 loop reads CASSRDSSYNSPLHF. In DNA form, the CDR3 reads TGTGCCAGCAGTCGGGACAGCTCCTATAATTCACCCCTCCACTTT.

The J gene is TRBJ1-1, the V gene TRBV10-3; 7 nucleotides match TRBD1. CDR1 is ENHRY and CDR2 is SYGVKD in the germline V gene. The length of the CDR3 is 12 residues. V trimming: 4 bases; J trimming: 5 bases; junction bases outside the gene matches: 1. The CDR3 DNA follows: TGTGCCATCAGTGGGGGACAGACTGAAGCTTTCTTT. Its translation: CAISGGQTEAFF.

V usage is TRBV7-4 and J usage is TRBJ2-2, with D hard to call. CDR1 and CDR2 from the germline V gene are SGHVT and SQSDAQ. This CDR3 region has 16 residues. Trimming took off 5 bases at V and 8 bases at J, with 21 bases between the two ends. The CDR3 reads CASSHNWADAVGELFF. The CDR3 DNA follows: TGTGCCAGCAGCCACAATTGGGCCGATGCAGTAGGGGAGCTGTTTTTT. The complete variable domain, with remaining parts taken from reference TRBV7-4 and TRBJ2-2, reads GAGVSQSPRYKVAKRGRDVALRCDSISGHVTLYWYRQTLGQGSEVLTYSQSDAQRDKSGRPSGRFSAERPERSVSTLKIQRTEQGDSAVYLCASSHNWADAVGELFFGEGSRLTVL.

The chain couples TRBV5-1 to TRBJ1-1; 8 bases line up with TRBD1. The CDR3 extends over 15 amino acids. Germline V lookup: CDR1 SGHRS, CDR2 YFSETQ. Trimming took 0 bases from V and 2 from J; bases not matched to a gene: 3. CDR3 sequence reads: CASSLEGQANTEAFF. The CDR3 DNA reads as TGCGCCAGCAGCTTGGAGGGACAGGCAAACACTGAAGCTTTCTTT.

The V call is TRBV2, the J call TRBJ1-6; D possibly corresponds to TRBD1 (5 bases). V lost 7 bases to trimming and J lost 6 bases, with 19 bases between them. CDR3 length: 16 amino acids. Germline CDR1 is SNHLY and CDR2 is FYNNEI. The CDR3 protein is CASMDRGALRNSPLHF. The CDR3 coding sequence is TGTGCCAGCATGGATCGAGGGGCCTTGCGTAATTCACCCCTCCACTTT.

CDR3 sequence (DNA): TGTGCCAGCTCACCACCCTCCAATACCTACGAGCAGTACTTC. It codes for CASSPPSNTYEQYF. The chain has TRBV18 and TRBJ2-7, with D uncertain. Trimming cost V 0 bases and J 2 bases, with 8 bases left between them. CDR3 length: 14 residues. In germline, CDR1 is KGHSH, CDR2 LQKENI. The whole variable domain, filled in from reference TRBV18 and TRBJ2-7, reads NAGVMQNPRHLVRRRGQEARLRCSPMKGHSHVYWYRQLPEEGLKFMVYLQKENIIDESGMPKERFSAEFPKEGPSILRIQQVVRGDSAAYFCASSPPSNTYEQYFGPGTRLTVT.

This clone has just one count. This chain connects TRBV10-3 to TRBJ1-5; TRBD1 aligns across 7 bases. V lost 10 bases to trimming and J lost 0 bases; unmatched junction nucleotides: 6. The CDR3 sequence is 14 residues long. Per germline, CDR1 ENHRY and CDR2 SYGVKD. CDR3 protein: CATATGNSNQPQHF. In DNA, the CDR3 is TGTGCCACCGCGACAGGGAATAGCAATCAGCCCCAGCATTTT.

This rearrangement joins TRBV19 to TRBJ1-6; maybe TRBD1 (6 bases). Trimming removed 4 bases from V and 10 bases from J, with 14 bases in between. CDR3 size: 14 residues. CDR1 is LNHDA, CDR2 SQIVND, per germline (reference sequence). The CDR3 coding sequence is TGTGCCAGTAGTAATACAGGGTCAACCTCACCCCTCCACTTT. Protein product: CASSNTGSTSPLHF.

This chain connects TRBV30 to TRBJ2-3; D unclear. Germline CDR1 and CDR2: GTSNPN and SVGIG (reference sequence). V was shortened by 2 bases and J by 8 bases, with 5 bases between the two germline ends. The CDR3 is made up of 10 amino acids. The CDR3 here is CAWSRVTQYF. The CDR3 DNA is TGTGCCTGGAGTAGGGTTACGCAGTATTTT.

The J gene is TRBJ1-2, the V gene TRBV30; weak D call: TRBD1 (5 bases). This CDR3 is built from 14 residues. Trimming cost V 5 bases and J 2 bases, with 15 bases left between them. Germline V gene data show CDR1 as GTSNPN and CDR2 as SVGIG (reference sequence). The CDR3 DNA reads as TGTGCCTGGGACGAGGGACGGGACAACTATGGCTACACCTTC. Translation: CAWDEGRDNYGYTF.

On this clone: Other DNA sequences within the sample encode an identical CDR3. This sequence joins TRBV6-5 and TRBJ1-2, with TRBD1 matching 7 bases. CDR1 is MNHEY, CDR2 SVGAGI, per germline. The trim removed 0 bases at V and 6 bases at J, leaving 4 bases unmatched. This CDR3 comprises 14 residues. The CDR3 DNA reads TGTGCCAGCAGTTACTCGGGCAGGGGGAATGGCTACACCTTC. It yields the protein CASSYSGRGNGYTF.

The chain recombines TRBV5-6 with TRBJ1-5; D is uncertain. The germline CDR1 and CDR2 sequences are SGHDT and YYEEEE. The CDR3 contains 14 residues. V lost 3 bases and J 4 bases, leaving 11 bases between the germline ends. The CDR3 nucleotides are TGTGCCAGCAGCTCTGGGTCGGGAAATCAGCCCCAGCATTTT. It specifies CASSSGSGNQPQHF.